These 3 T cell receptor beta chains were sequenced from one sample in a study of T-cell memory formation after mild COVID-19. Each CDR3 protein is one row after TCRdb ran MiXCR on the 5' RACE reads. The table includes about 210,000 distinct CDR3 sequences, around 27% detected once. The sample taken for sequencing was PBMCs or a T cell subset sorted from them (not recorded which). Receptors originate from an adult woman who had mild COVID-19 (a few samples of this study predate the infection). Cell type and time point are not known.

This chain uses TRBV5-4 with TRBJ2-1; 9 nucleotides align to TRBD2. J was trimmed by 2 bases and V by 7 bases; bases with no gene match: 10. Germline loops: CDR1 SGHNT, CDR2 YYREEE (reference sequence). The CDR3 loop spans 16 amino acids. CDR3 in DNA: TGTGCCAGCGGGAGAGGGGCGGGAGGGACCTACAATGAGCAGTTCTTC. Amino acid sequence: CASGRGAGGTYNEQFF.

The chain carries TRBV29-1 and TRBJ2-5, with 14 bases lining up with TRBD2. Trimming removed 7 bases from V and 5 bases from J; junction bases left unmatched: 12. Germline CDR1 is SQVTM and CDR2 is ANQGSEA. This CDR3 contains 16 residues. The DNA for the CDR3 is TGCAGCGCCGGAGGGAGACTAGCGGGGGGGCTTGAGACCCAGTACTTC. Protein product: CSAGGRLAGGLETQYF.

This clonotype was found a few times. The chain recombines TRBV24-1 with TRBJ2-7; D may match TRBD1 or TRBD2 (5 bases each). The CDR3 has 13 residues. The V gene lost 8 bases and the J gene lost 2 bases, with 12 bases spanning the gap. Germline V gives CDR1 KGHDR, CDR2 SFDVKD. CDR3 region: CATTRSGPYEQYF. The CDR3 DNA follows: TGTGCCACCACCCGATCGGGGCCCTACGAGCAGTACTTC.